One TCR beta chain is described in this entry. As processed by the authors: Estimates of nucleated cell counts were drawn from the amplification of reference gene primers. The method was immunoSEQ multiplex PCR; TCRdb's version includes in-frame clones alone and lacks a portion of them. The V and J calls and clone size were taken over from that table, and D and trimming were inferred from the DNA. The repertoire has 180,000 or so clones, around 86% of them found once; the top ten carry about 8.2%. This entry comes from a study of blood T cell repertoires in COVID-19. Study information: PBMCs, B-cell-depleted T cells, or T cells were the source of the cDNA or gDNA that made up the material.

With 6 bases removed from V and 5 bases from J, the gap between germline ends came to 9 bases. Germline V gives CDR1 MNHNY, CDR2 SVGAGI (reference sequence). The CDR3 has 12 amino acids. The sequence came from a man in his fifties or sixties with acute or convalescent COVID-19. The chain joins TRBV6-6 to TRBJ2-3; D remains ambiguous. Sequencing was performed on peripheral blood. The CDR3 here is CASRPSGDTQYF. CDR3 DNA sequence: TGTGCCAGCAGGCCTTCCGGAGATACGCAGTATTTT.